This section outlines one T cell receptor beta chain sequence together with its context. Repertoires were generated with immunoSEQ multiplex PCR, while TCRdb's copy carries only in-frame clones and drops some. The sample lists 150,000 to 200,000 clones, roughly nine tenths occurring once. The CDR3 has 19 residues. Germline V CDR1 and CDR2: LNHDA, SQIVND (reference sequence). The V end was cut by 4 bases, the J end by 0 bases, with 19 bases between. The data derive from a study of blood T cell repertoires in COVID-19. The source of this sequence is a man between 45 and 60 years old with acute or convalescent COVID-19. This rearrangement joins TRBV19 to TRBJ1-6, with no clear D. The sample taken for sequencing was peripheral blood. CDR3 amino acids: CASSTSRPGSPSYNSPLHF. The CDR3 coding sequence is TGTGCCAGTAGTACCTCCCGCCCCGGGAGTCCCTCCTATAATTCACCCCTCCACTTT.